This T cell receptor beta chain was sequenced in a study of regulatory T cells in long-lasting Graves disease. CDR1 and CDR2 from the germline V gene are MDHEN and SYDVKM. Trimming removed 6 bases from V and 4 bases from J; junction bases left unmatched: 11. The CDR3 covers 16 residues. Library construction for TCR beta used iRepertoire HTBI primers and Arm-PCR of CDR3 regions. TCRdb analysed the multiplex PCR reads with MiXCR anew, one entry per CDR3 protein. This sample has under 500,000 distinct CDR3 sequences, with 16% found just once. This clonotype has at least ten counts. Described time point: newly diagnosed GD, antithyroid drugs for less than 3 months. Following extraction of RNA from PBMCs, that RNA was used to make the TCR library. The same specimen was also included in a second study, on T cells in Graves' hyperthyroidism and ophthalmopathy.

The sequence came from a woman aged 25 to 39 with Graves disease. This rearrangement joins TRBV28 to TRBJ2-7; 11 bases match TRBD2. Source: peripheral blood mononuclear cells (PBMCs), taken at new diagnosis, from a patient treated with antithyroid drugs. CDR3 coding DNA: TGTGCCAGCAGGCCTATTGGGACTAGCGGAAAATACGAGCAGTACTTC. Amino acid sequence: CASRPIGTSGKYEQYF.